These 20 T cell receptor beta chains originate from one sample sequenced in a study of identical twins. MiXCR was run by TCRdb on the 5' RACE reads, yielding one entry per CDR3 protein. Of hundreds of thousands of distinct CDR3 sequences in the sample, about 8.1% were seen once. Another study also made use of these data, one on yellow fever vaccine responses in identical twins.

The sample taken for sequencing was memory (CD45RO+) T cells sorted from blood. These receptors were collected from a woman under 30 in good health.

This clonotype has a count of ten or more. The chain couples TRBV7-8 to TRBJ1-1, with D possibly being TRBD1 (6 bases). The V gene lost 1 base and the J gene lost 8 bases, with 11 bases spanning the gap. There are 13 residues in the CDR3. Per the germline V gene, CDR1 is SGHVS and CDR2 is FQNEAQ. CDR3 DNA: TGTGCCAGCAGCTTAGGGGGGGGGCTCGAAGCTTTCTTT. Its translation: CASSLGGGLEAFF.

This chain links TRBV19 with TRBJ2-2; 7 nucleotides match TRBD1. The CDR3 sequence is 15 residues long. Looked up from germline, CDR1 is LNHDA and CDR2 is SQIVND (reference sequence). V shed 7 bases and J 4 bases; nucleotides not matched to a gene: 9. CDR3 amino acids: CASTSGTAFTGELFF. The CDR3 DNA reads TGTGCCAGTACCTCCGGGACAGCCTTCACCGGGGAGCTGTTTTTT.

This clonotype was counted at least ten times. The chain couples TRBV20-1 to TRBJ1-5; D is unclear. Trimming took off 6 bases at V and 0 bases at J, with 12 bases between the two ends. CDR1 and CDR2 (germline): DFQATT, SNEGSKA (reference sequence). The CDR3 contains 14 residues. In nucleotides, the CDR3 is TGCAGTGCGTCAGACGTTGATAGCAATCAGCCCCAGCATTTT. This gives the protein CSASDVDSNQPQHF.

The chain joins TRBV20-1 to TRBJ1-1; D ambiguous. The CDR3 has 13 residues. Trimming pared 7 bases from V and 4 bases from J, leaving 16 bases between. The germline CDR1 and CDR2 sequences are DFQATT and SNEGSKA (reference sequence). The CDR3: CSDTEAGRTEAFF. The CDR3 bases are TGCAGTGATACGGAGGCGGGTCGCACTGAAGCTTTCTTT.

This clonotype showed up many times. The rearrangement links TRBV3-1 to TRBJ2-3, with D uncertain. V gave up 4 bases and J gave up 3 bases, with 5 bases separating them. The V gene's germline CDR1 is LGHDT and CDR2 YNNKEL (reference sequence). This CDR3 region has 12 residues. The CDR3 region has the DNA TGTGCCAGCAGCCGACGGACAGATACGCAGTATTTT. It yields the protein CASSRRTDTQYF.

The genes are TRBV24-1 and TRBJ1-2, with a possible D match to TRBD1 (5 bases). The CDR3 has 13 residues. Germline V gene sequence: CDR1 KGHDR, CDR2 SFDVKD. Trimming removed 9 bases at V and 0 bases at J, with 10 bases between. This CDR3 is CATAGGTNYGYTF. CDR3 nucleotides: TGTGCCACCGCCGGGGGGACTAACTATGGCTACACCTTC.

This clonotype was counted at least ten times. The chain links TRBV12-3 or TRBV12-4 to TRBJ2-1, with TRBD1 matching 8 bases. The trim removed 6 bases at V and 3 bases at J, leaving 4 bases unmatched. The CDR3 is made up of 14 amino acids. CDR3 nucleotide sequence: TGTGCCAGCAGCCCGGACAGGGACTACAATGAGCAGTTCTTC. Its protein is CASSPDRDYNEQFF.

This clonotype occurred a few times. V usage is TRBV6-1 and J usage is TRBJ2-1; 11 nucleotides match TRBD2. Per germline, CDR1 MNHNS and CDR2 SASEGT. V shed 7 bases, J shed 7 bases, and the junction held 6 bases outside the gene matches. The CDR3 contains 14 residues. DNA for the CDR3: TGTGCCAGCACCATAGCGGGGGGGACAAATGAGCAGTTCTTC. Residues: CASTIAGGTNEQFF.

As to this clonotype: At one boundary the junction diverges from the germline segment, which might be a read error. The genes are TRBV5-1 and TRBJ2-2; TRBD1 or TRBD2 may be the D gene (5 bases each). The CDR3 has 15 residues. The V gene's germline CDR1 is SGHRS and CDR2 YFSETQ. CDR3 residues: CASSLVGDNTGDLFF. The CDR3 DNA reads TGCGCCAGCAGCTTGGTGGGGGATAACACCGGGGATCTGTTTTTT.

This clonotype occurred many times. The rearrangement joins TRBV5-1 to TRBJ2-3; the D gene is possibly TRBD2 (6 bases). Germline lookup yields CDR1 SGHRS and CDR2 YFSETQ. V lost 4 bases to trimming and J lost 2 bases, with 14 bases between them. The CDR3 sequence is 15 residues long. Here the CDR3 reads CASSPTGLYTDTQYF. The CDR3 nucleotides read TGCGCCAGCAGCCCCACGGGACTCTACACAGATACGCAGTATTTT.

The J gene is TRBJ2-1, the V gene TRBV24-1, with D perhaps assigned TRBD1 or TRBD2 (6 bases each). V was shortened by 1 base and J by 6 bases, with 12 bases between the two germline ends. CDR3 size: 15 residues. Germline V gene sequence: CDR1 KGHDR, CDR2 SFDVKD. CDR3 in amino acids: CATSDFGGPTNEQFF. CDR3 nucleotide sequence: TGTGCCACCAGTGATTTTGGGGGGCCAACCAATGAGCAGTTCTTC.

This clonotype was counted at least ten times. The J gene is TRBJ2-2, the V gene TRBV7-3; 7 bases align to TRBD1. CDR3 length equals 15 residues. Trimming at V came to 7 bases and at J to 2 bases, leaving 7 bases not matched to a gene. Germline V gene data show CDR1 as SGHTA and CDR2 as FQGTGA. DNA of the CDR3: TGTGCCAGCACCCCCGACAGGGAAAACACCGGGGAGCTGTTTTTT. It codes for CASTPDRENTGELFF.

The table lists this clonotype with many counts. V and J are TRBV7-8 and TRBJ1-6; D gene unclear. The ends were cut back, 1 base at V and 6 bases at J, with 7 bases in the middle. In germline, CDR1 is SGHVS, CDR2 FQNEAQ. CDR3 length equals 14 residues. CDR3 DNA: TGTGCCAGCAGCTTAGGCCCTAGTAATTCACCCCTCCACTTT. It yields the protein CASSLGPSNSPLHF. Supplemented by reference TRBV7-8 and TRBJ1-6, the full variable domain reads GAGVSQSPRYKVAKRGQDVALRCDPISGHVSLFWYQQALGQGPEFLTYFQNEAQLDKSGLPSDRFFAERPEGSVSTLKIQRTQQEDSAVYLCASSLGPSNSPLHFGNGTRLTVT.

Many counts were recorded for this clonotype. The chain joins TRBV12-3 or TRBV12-4 to TRBJ1-4, with a tentative D call TRBD1 (6 bases). V was clipped by 7 bases and J by 5 bases, with 20 bases between them. This CDR3 is built from 16 residues. In DNA form, the CDR3 reads TGTGCCAGCACCCCCCAATCAGGGGCTGCAAATGAAAAACTGTTTTTT. Its translation: CASTPQSGAANEKLFF.

This clonotype was detected many times. The rearrangement joins TRBV28 to TRBJ2-3, with TRBD2 matching 8 bases. The CDR3 sequence is 15 residues long. The V and J ends lost 4 bases and 2 bases, in that order; junction bases with no gene match: 5. Germline V gene lookup returns CDR1 MDHEN and CDR2 SYDVKM. The CDR3 DNA sequence: TGTGCCAGCAGTTCAACTAGCGGCCACACAGATACGCAGTATTTT. This sequence encodes CASSSTSGHTDTQYF.

This clonotype was seen at least ten times. This rearrangement joins TRBV5-1 to TRBJ2-5, with 9 positions matching TRBD1. In germline, CDR1 is SGHRS, CDR2 YFSETQ. The V gene end was trimmed by 2 bases and the J gene end by 5 bases; junction bases not matched to a gene: 1. The CDR3 sequence is 13 residues long. This CDR3 reads CASSFGQGETQYF. The DNA for the CDR3 is TGCGCCAGCAGCTTCGGACAGGGGGAGACCCAGTACTTC.

This clonotype showed up many times. The genes are TRBV12-3 or TRBV12-4 and TRBJ2-2, with 11 bases lining up with TRBD2. Trimming at V came to 5 bases and at J to 6 bases, leaving 5 bases not matched to a gene. The CDR3 totals 15 residues. The CDR3: CASSETSGRAGELFF. The CDR3 DNA follows: TGTGCCAGCAGTGAAACTAGCGGGAGAGCCGGGGAGCTGTTTTTT.

The chain joins TRBV28 to TRBJ2-7; tentative D call: TRBD2 (5 bases). V dropped 4 bases and J dropped 0 bases, with 7 bases sitting between them. The germline CDR1 and CDR2 sequences are MDHEN and SYDVKM. The CDR3 has 13 amino acids. In nucleotides, the CDR3 is TGTGCCAGCAGTTCGGGGTACTCCTACGAGCAGTACGTC. It translates to CASSSGYSYEQYV.

This clonotype was recorded a few times. This chain connects TRBV5-3 to TRBJ2-3, with 11 bases matching TRBD2. TRBV5-3 is sorted into the ORF group, with uncertain function. The trim removed 10 bases at V and 9 bases at J, leaving 10 bases unmatched. This CDR3 contains 13 residues. The CDR3 reads CAPTGLAGGTQYF. The DNA for the CDR3 is TGTGCCCCTACCGGACTAGCGGGTGGCACGCAGTATTTT.

This clonotype occurred many times. The chain is built from TRBV7-3 and TRBJ2-4, with TRBD1 identical over 9 bases. Losses at the gene ends were 4 bases for V and 7 bases for J; bases not matched to a gene: 2. In germline, CDR1 is SGHTA, CDR2 FQGTGA. The CDR3 has 13 residues. CDR3 sequence (DNA): TGTGCCAGCAGCTCGGGGACAGGGAACATTCAGTACTTC. Translated: CASSSGTGNIQYF.